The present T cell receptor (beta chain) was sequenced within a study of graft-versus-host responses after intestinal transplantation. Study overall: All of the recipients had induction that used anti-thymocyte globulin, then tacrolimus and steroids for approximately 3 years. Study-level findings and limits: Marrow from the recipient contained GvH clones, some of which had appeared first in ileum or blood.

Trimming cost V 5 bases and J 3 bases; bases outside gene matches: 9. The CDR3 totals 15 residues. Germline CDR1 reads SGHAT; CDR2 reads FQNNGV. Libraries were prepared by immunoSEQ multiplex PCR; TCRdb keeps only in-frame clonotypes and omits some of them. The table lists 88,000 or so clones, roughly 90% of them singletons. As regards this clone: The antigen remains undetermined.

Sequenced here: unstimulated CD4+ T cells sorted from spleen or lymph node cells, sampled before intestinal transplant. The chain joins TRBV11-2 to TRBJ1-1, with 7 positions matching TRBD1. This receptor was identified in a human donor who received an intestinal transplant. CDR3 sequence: CASSPGQAGDTEAFF. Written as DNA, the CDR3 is TGTGCCAGCAGCCCCGGACAGGCTGGGGACACTGAAGCTTTCTTT. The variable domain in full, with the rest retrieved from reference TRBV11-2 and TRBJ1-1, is EAGVAQSPRYKIIEKRQSVAFWCNPISGHATLYWYQQILGQGPKLLIQFQNNGVVDDSQLPKDRFSAERLKGVDSTLKIQPAKLEDSAVYLCASSPGQAGDTEAFFGQGTRLTVV.